This T cell receptor beta chain was retrieved from a study of blood T cell repertoires in COVID-19. The CDR3 is 16 amino acids. Germline CDR1 and CDR2: MNHEY and SMNVEV (reference sequence). Trimming shortened V by 2 bases and J by 8 bases, and 18 bases separated the two germline ends. TCRdb's copy holds only in-frame clones and misses some; the assay was immunoSEQ multiplex PCR. The sample carries 160,000 or so clones, 78% recorded once. Material: peripheral blood. The J gene is TRBJ1-4, the V gene TRBV27; D is possibly TRBD1 (5 bases). This receptor was obtained from an elderly woman with acute or convalescent COVID-19. Written as DNA, the CDR3 is TGTGCCAGCAGTTTAAACCGGCAGGGATCGAGAGAAAAACTGTTTTTT. It codes for CASSLNRQGSREKLFF.